A selection of T cell receptor beta chains follows, all from one sample in a study of cytomegalovirus exposure and HLA in healthy donors. Measured with immunoSEQ multiplex PCR; TCRdb has only the in-frame clones, and not every one. The sample lists 150,000 to 200,000 clones; about 73% were seen once. The sample comprised PBMCs. These receptors were collected from a woman aged 45-65 years in good health and CMV-seropositive. The CDR3 runs from the conserved cysteine through the conserved F or W. D genes are given only for firm matches. Clone size is shown for a subset of rows, as once, few, many or a class of expanded clone.

abundance: -
v_gene: TRBV6-1
d_gene: TRBD1
j_gene: TRBJ1-2
CDR3nt: TGTGCCAGCAGAGAAACCGGGACAGGGGTCTATGGCTACACCTTC
CDR3aa: CASRETGTGVYGYTF

abundance: once
v_gene: TRBV30
d_gene: -
j_gene: TRBJ1-5
CDR3nt: TGTGCCTGGAGTACCGGTACGGATCAGCCCCAGCATTTT
CDR3aa: CAWSTGTDQPQHF

abundance: -
v_gene: TRBV10-3
d_gene: -
j_gene: TRBJ2-2
CDR3nt: TGTGCCATCAGTGTGAGGTTTGGGACACAGAGCACCGGGGAGCTGTTTTTT
CDR3aa: CAISVRFGTQSTGELFF

abundance: few
v_gene: TRBV30
d_gene: -
j_gene: TRBJ2-3
CDR3nt: TGTGCCTGGGGCTTAAAGGATACGCAGTATTTT
CDR3aa: CAWGLKDTQYF

abundance: -
v_gene: TRBV9
d_gene: TRBD1
j_gene: TRBJ2-2
CDR3nt: TGTGCCAGCAGCGTGGGACAGCTCACCGGGGAGCTGTTTTTT
CDR3aa: CASSVGQLTGELFF

abundance: -
v_gene: TRBV5-6
d_gene: -
j_gene: TRBJ1-5
CDR3nt: TGTGCCAGCAGCTTTGGAGGGGCCGGCCAGCCCCAGCATTTT
CDR3aa: CASSFGGAGQPQHF

abundance: -
v_gene: TRBV11-2
d_gene: -
j_gene: TRBJ1-4
CDR3nt: TGTGCCAGCAGCTTAGAAGGGACTACTAATGAAAAACTGTTTTTT
CDR3aa: CASSLEGTTNEKLFF

abundance: -
v_gene: TRBV9
d_gene: TRBD2
j_gene: TRBJ2-3
CDR3nt: TGTGCCAGCAGCGTAGTTGCGGGGGGGCAGGATACGCAGTATTTT
CDR3aa: CASSVVAGGQDTQYF

abundance: few
v_gene: TRBV2
d_gene: -
j_gene: TRBJ1-5
CDR3nt: TGTGCCAGCAGTGATTGGACAGTCGGCAATCAGCCCCAGCATTTT
CDR3aa: CASSDWTVGNQPQHF

abundance: -
v_gene: TRBV9
d_gene: -
j_gene: TRBJ1-2
CDR3nt: TGTGCCAGCAGCGTAGTGGGGAGGGGAGCGTCGGGCTACACCTTC
CDR3aa: CASSVVGRGASGYTF

abundance: -
v_gene: TRBV6-1
d_gene: TRBD1
j_gene: TRBJ1-4
CDR3nt: TGTGCCAGCAGTGTCCTGACAGGGACTAATGAAAAACTGTTTTTT
CDR3aa: CASSVLTGTNEKLFF

abundance: -
v_gene: TRBV6-1
d_gene: TRBD1
j_gene: TRBJ2-7
CDR3nt: TGTGCCAGCAGTGAAGCGTTTGGACAGGGGGCCGTACATTGGCCCTACGAGCAGTACTTC
CDR3aa: CASSEAFGQGAVHWPYEQYF

abundance: once
v_gene: TRBV9
d_gene: -
j_gene: TRBJ1-2
CDR3nt: TGTGCCAGCAGCGTAAACAGGGAGAGAAAGGGCTACACCTTC
CDR3aa: CASSVNRERKGYTF

abundance: -
v_gene: TRBV10-2
d_gene: TRBD1
j_gene: TRBJ2-7
CDR3nt: TGCGCCAGCAGTGAGTCAGTTCGGACAGGGGCCTACGAGCAGTACTTC
CDR3aa: CASSESVRTGAYEQYF

abundance: -
v_gene: TRBV6-1
d_gene: TRBD1
j_gene: TRBJ1-6
CDR3nt: TGTGCCAGCAGTGAAGCCCACAGGGGATATTCACCCCTCCACTTT
CDR3aa: CASSEAHRGYSPLHF

abundance: once
v_gene: TRBV29-1
d_gene: -
j_gene: TRBJ1-5
CDR3nt: TGCAGCGTTCACTGTGGTAGCAATCAGCCCCAGCATTTT
CDR3aa: CSVHCGSNQPQHF

abundance: -
v_gene: TRBV5-1
d_gene: TRBD1
j_gene: TRBJ2-5
CDR3nt: TGCGCCAGCAGCTTTGGACAGGGCAGAGAGACCCAGTACTTC
CDR3aa: CASSFGQGRETQYF

abundance: -
v_gene: TRBV5-1
d_gene: TRBD1
j_gene: TRBJ2-3
CDR3nt: TGCGCCAGCAGCCCTGGGACAGGGGAGGCAGATACGCAGTATTTT
CDR3aa: CASSPGTGEADTQYF

abundance: -
v_gene: TRBV18
d_gene: -
j_gene: TRBJ2-7
CDR3nt: TGTGCCAGCTCCGACAGGCCCTCCTACGAGCAGTACTTC
CDR3aa: CASSDRPSYEQYF

abundance: few
v_gene: TRBV4-2
d_gene: -
j_gene: TRBJ2-1
CDR3nt: TGTGCCAGCAGCCAAGATCTTGGCCGTTACAATGAGCAGTTCTTC
CDR3aa: CASSQDLGRYNEQFF

abundance: few
v_gene: TRBV6-1
d_gene: -
j_gene: TRBJ1-5
CDR3nt: TGTGCCAGCAGTGAAGCGCGATCGCACAATCAGCCCCAGCATTTT
CDR3aa: CASSEARSHNQPQHF

abundance: -
v_gene: TRBV2
d_gene: -
j_gene: TRBJ1-1
CDR3nt: TGTGCCAGCAGCCCTGTTCCGAACACTGAAGCTTTCTTT
CDR3aa: CASSPVPNTEAFF

abundance: -
v_gene: TRBV18
d_gene: -
j_gene: TRBJ2-7
CDR3nt: TGTGCCAGCTCACCGGTTAGGGGCTCCTACGAGCAGTACTTC
CDR3aa: CASSPVRGSYEQYF

abundance: -
v_gene: TRBV5-1
d_gene: TRBD2
j_gene: TRBJ2-1
CDR3nt: TGCGCCAGCAGCACCAGCGGGGGGCCCAACAATGAACAGTTCTTC
CDR3aa: CASSTSGGPNNEQFF

abundance: -
v_gene: TRBV7-3
d_gene: -
j_gene: TRBJ2-3
CDR3nt: TGTGCCAGCAGCCTTGGAGGGGGGGCGGGCACAGATACGCAGTATTTT
CDR3aa: CASSLGGGAGTDTQYF

abundance: -
v_gene: TRBV9
d_gene: TRBD1
j_gene: TRBJ2-7
CDR3nt: TGTGCCAGCAGCGTAGCTCCAGGGGGCCACGAGCAGTACTTC
CDR3aa: CASSVAPGGHEQYF

abundance: -
v_gene: TRBV30
d_gene: -
j_gene: TRBJ1-3
CDR3nt: TGTGCCCGAAAATTGAGCTCTGGAAACACCATATATTTT
CDR3aa: CARKLSSGNTIYF

abundance: once
v_gene: TRBV21-1
d_gene: -
j_gene: TRBJ2-7
CDR3nt: TGTGCCAGCAGCTTTCGAGGGGACAGGAGCTCCTACGAGCAGTACTTC
CDR3aa: CASSFRGDRSSYEQYF

abundance: -
v_gene: TRBV18
d_gene: TRBD2
j_gene: TRBJ2-1
CDR3nt: TGTGCCAGCTCACCGACACTAGCGGGGCAATACAATGAGCAGTTCTTC
CDR3aa: CASSPTLAGQYNEQFF

abundance: -
v_gene: TRBV6-1
d_gene: TRBD1
j_gene: TRBJ2-5
CDR3nt: TGTGCCAGCAGTGAACCAGGGGGCTTAGGAGAGACCCAGTACTTC
CDR3aa: CASSEPGGLGETQYF

abundance: -
v_gene: TRBV12-5
d_gene: -
j_gene: TRBJ2-1
CDR3nt: TGTGCTAGTGGTTTAGGACGGGGAGCCTACAATGAGCAGTTCTTC
CDR3aa: CASGLGRGAYNEQFF

abundance: -
v_gene: TRBV27
d_gene: TRBD1
j_gene: TRBJ2-3
CDR3nt: TGTGCCAGCAGACCCCAGGGGGATCGCACAGATACGCAGTATTTT
CDR3aa: CASRPQGDRTDTQYF

abundance: -
v_gene: TRBV20-1
d_gene: -
j_gene: TRBJ1-4
CDR3nt: TGCAGTGCTAGACAGGTGGAAAAACTGTTTTTT
CDR3aa: CSARQVEKLFF

abundance: -
v_gene: TRBV6-1
d_gene: -
j_gene: TRBJ2-7
CDR3nt: TGTGCCAGCAGTGAAGCTTACAGCTACGCCTCCGAGCAGTACTTC
CDR3aa: CASSEAYSYASEQYF

abundance: -
v_gene: TRBV11-2
d_gene: -
j_gene: TRBJ1-4
CDR3nt: TGTGCCAGCAGCTTAGATACCTTAACAGCCTCAGGATTTGGAAAACTGTTTTTT
CDR3aa: CASSLDTLTASGFGKLFF

abundance: -
v_gene: TRBV6-4
d_gene: TRBD1
j_gene: TRBJ1-1
CDR3nt: TGTGCCAGCAGGGCGAACAGGGGGCCTACGGCCAACACTGAAGCTTTCTTT
CDR3aa: CASRANRGPTANTEAFF

abundance: -
v_gene: TRBV7-3
d_gene: -
j_gene: TRBJ1-6
CDR3nt: TGTGCCAGCAGCTTAAAAAGCCCCCCTAATTCACCCCTCCACTTT
CDR3aa: CASSLKSPPNSPLHF